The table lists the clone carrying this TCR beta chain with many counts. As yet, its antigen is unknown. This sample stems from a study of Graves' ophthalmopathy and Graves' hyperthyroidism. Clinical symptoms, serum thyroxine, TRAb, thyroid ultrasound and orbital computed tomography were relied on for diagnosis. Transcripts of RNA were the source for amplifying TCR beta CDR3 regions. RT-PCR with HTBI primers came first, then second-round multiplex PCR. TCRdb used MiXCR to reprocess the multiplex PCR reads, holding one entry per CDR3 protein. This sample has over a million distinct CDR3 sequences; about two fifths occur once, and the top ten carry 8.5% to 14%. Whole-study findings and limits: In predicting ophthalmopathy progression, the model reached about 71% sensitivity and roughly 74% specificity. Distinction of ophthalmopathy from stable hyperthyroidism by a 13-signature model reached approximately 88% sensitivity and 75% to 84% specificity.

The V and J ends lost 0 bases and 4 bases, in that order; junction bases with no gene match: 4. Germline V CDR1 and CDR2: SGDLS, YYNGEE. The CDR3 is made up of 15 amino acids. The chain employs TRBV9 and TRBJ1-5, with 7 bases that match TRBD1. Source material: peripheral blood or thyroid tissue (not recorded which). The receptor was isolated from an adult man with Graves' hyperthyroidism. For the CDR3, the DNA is TGTGCCAGCAGCGTAGGTCTGGGACAGAATCAGCCCCAGCATTTT. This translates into CASSVGLGQNQPQHF.